The 18 T cell receptor beta chains below all came from one sample that was sequenced in a study of T cell changes during pregnancy in multiple sclerosis. Libraries were prepared by immunoSEQ multiplex PCR; TCRdb keeps only in-frame clonotypes and omits some of them. The table records 20,000 or so clones, around 90% of them present only once. This sample comprised CD8+ T cells from peripheral blood mononuclear cells, obtained in the third trimester of pregnancy. All receptors derive from a female donor in good health, enrolled as a control in a pregnancy study.

The chain joins TRBV11-2 to TRBJ2-1; 8 bases align to TRBD2. Trimming took 1 base from V and 4 from J; bases not matched to a gene: 6. Germline values: CDR1 SGHAT, CDR2 FQNNGV. The CDR3 covers 16 residues. The CDR3 here is CASSLGSSGLYNEQFF. Written as DNA, the CDR3 is TGTGCCAGCAGCTTAGGGTCTAGCGGGTTATACAATGAGCAGTTCTTC.

In this sample, this clone turned up once. The rearrangement joins TRBV29-1 to TRBJ2-1; D is unclear. The V and J ends lost 4 bases and 9 bases respectively, with 13 bases between them. From germline, CDR1 is SQVTM and CDR2 ANQGSEA. The CDR3 is made up of 12 amino acids. Here the CDR3 DNA reads TGCAGCGTTGTTAGTGAGCAGGTTGAGCAGTTCTTC. Protein: CSVVSEQVEQFF.

J is TRBJ2-7 and V is TRBV9; perhaps TRBD1 as D (6 bases). The germline V and J ends were trimmed by 4 bases and 3 bases, with 11 bases remaining between them. The CDR3 spans 13 residues. Germline V gene data show CDR1 as SGDLS and CDR2 as YYNGEE. CDR3: CASSPGTHYEQYF. Here the CDR3 DNA reads TGTGCCAGCAGCCCAGGGACACACTACGAGCAGTACTTC.

A word on this clone: An end of the junction does not agree with germline; a read error may underlie this. The chain joins TRBV27 to TRBJ2-3; the match to TRBD2 covers 7 bases. The CDR3 totals 16 residues. Germline V gives CDR1 MNHEY, CDR2 SMNVEV (reference sequence). In DNA form, the CDR3 reads TGTGCCAGCAGTCTATCAATGGGGGGGAGCACAGATACGCAGTATTTT. It is translated as CASSLSMGGSTDTQYF.

This chain joins TRBV5-1 and TRBJ1-1; D may be TRBD1 (6 bases). The germline V and J ends were trimmed by 4 bases and 2 bases, with 9 bases remaining between them. The CDR3 has 13 amino acids. CDR1 is SGHRS and CDR2 is YFSETQ in the germline V gene. The CDR3 nucleotides are TGCGCCAGCAGCCTGACAGGTAACACTGAAGCTTTCTTT. Translated: CASSLTGNTEAFF.

The chain uses TRBV15 and TRBJ1-2; D uncertain. Germline CDR1 is LNHNV and CDR2 is YYDKDF (reference sequence). This CDR3 is built from 17 residues. With 2 bases removed from V and 1 base from J, the gap between germline ends came to 17 bases. The CDR3 loop is CATSRHTQSTINYGYTF. CDR3 bases: TGTGCCACCAGCAGACATACACAAAGTACAATTAACTATGGCTACACCTTC. Combining the CDR3 with reference TRBV15 and TRBJ1-2 gives the whole variable domain DAMVIQNPRYQVTQFGKPVTLSCSQTLNHNVMYWYQQKSSQAPKLLFHYYDKDFNNEADTPDNFQSRRPNTSFCFLDIRSPGLGDTAMYLCATSRHTQSTINYGYTFGSGTRLTVV.

This clone was picked up one time. The V and J genes are TRBV5-1 and TRBJ1-2; tentatively, D is TRBD1 (5 bases). Trimming took off 0 bases at V and 8 bases at J, with 17 bases between the two ends. CDR3 length: 15 residues. CDR1 is SGHRS and CDR2 is YFSETQ in the germline V gene. CDR3 protein: CASSLAGGTAGGYTF. CDR3 DNA sequence: TGCGCCAGCAGCTTGGCCGGGGGAACAGCGGGAGGCTACACCTTC.

The chain combines TRBV19 with TRBJ2-7, with a weak D call TRBD1 (6 bases). From germline, CDR1 is LNHDA and CDR2 SQIVND (reference sequence). Trimming took 5 bases from V and 6 from J, leaving 20 bases between them. The CDR3 spans 15 residues. CDR3 DNA: TGTGCCAGTAGTGCGACGACAGGTTGGGCTCTCGAGCAGTACTTC. It specifies CASSATTGWALEQYF. The full variable domain, rest sourced from reference TRBV19 and TRBJ2-7, is DGGITQSPKYLFRKEGQNVTLSCEQNLNHDAMYWYRQDPGQGLRLIYYSQIVNDFQKGDIAEGYSVSREKKESFPLTVTSAQKNPTAFYLCASSATTGWALEQYFGPGTRLTVT.

This chain uses TRBV29-1 with TRBJ1-1; no clear D gene. This CDR3 is 13 amino acids long. V lost 7 bases, J lost 0 bases, and 12 bases lay in between. Germline loops: CDR1 SQVTM, CDR2 ANQGSEA. This CDR3 reads CSAAGNMNTEAFF. The DNA of the CDR3 is TGCAGCGCCGCGGGGAACATGAACACTGAAGCTTTCTTT.

The chain employs TRBV15 and TRBJ1-4, with D possibly matching TRBD1 (6 bases). CDR1 LNHNV and CDR2 YYDKDF come from the germline V gene (reference sequence). This CDR3 has 16 amino acids. Between the trimmed V and J ends, which lost 3 bases and 4 bases, there was a span of 15 bases. Here the CDR3 DNA reads TGTGCCACCAGCAGCGTCCCGAACAGGGATAATGAAAAACTGTTTTTT. Its protein product is CATSSVPNRDNEKLFF. Looking up the rest from reference TRBV15 and TRBJ1-4 gives the full variable domain: DAMVIQNPRYQVTQFGKPVTLSCSQTLNHNVMYWYQQKSSQAPKLLFHYYDKDFNNEADTPDNFQSRRPNTSFCFLDIRSPGLGDTAMYLCATSSVPNRDNEKLFFGSGTQLSVL.

The chain uses TRBV10-2 and TRBJ1-3; D remains ambiguous. V was shortened by 3 bases and J by 4 bases, with 10 bases between the two germline ends. The CDR3 covers 14 residues. Germline V gives CDR1 WSHSY, CDR2 SAAADI. The DNA of the CDR3 is TGCGCCAGCAGTGAAACTTCTACGGGAAACACCATATATTTT. Translation: CASSETSTGNTIYF.

The CDR3: CSVEAAGGGSHGYTF. DNA for the CDR3: TGCAGCGTTGAAGCGGCAGGGGGCGGGAGTCATGGCTACACCTTC. The chain has TRBV29-1 and TRBJ1-2, with 8 bases matching TRBD1. Trimming at V came to 1 base and at J to 6 bases, leaving 10 bases not matched to a gene. Germline CDR1 is SQVTM and CDR2 is ANQGSEA. This CDR3 is 15 amino acids long.

The chain joins TRBV27 to TRBJ2-1; 12 nucleotides align to TRBD2. The CDR3 consists of 18 residues. CDR1 and CDR2 from the germline V gene are MNHEY and SMNVEV (reference sequence). Trimming took 5 bases from V and 6 from J; bases not matched to a gene: 14. The CDR3 region has the DNA TGTGCCAGCAGTCCCATCCTGACCGGGACTAGCGGGTTCAATGAGCAGTTCTTC. Translating gives CASSPILTGTSGFNEQFF.

J is TRBJ2-5 and V is TRBV29-1; D is ambiguous. The CDR3 is 15 amino acids. Germline V gene lookup returns CDR1 SQVTM and CDR2 ANQGSEA. Trimming cost V 5 bases and J 5 bases, with 21 bases left between them. CDR3 DNA: TGCAGCGTTTATTTATTAGCCGAATCCGGTGAGACCCAGTACTTC. As protein: CSVYLLAESGETQYF.

The chain combines TRBV27 with TRBJ2-2; 10 bases fit TRBD2. CDR1 MNHEY and CDR2 SMNVEV come from the germline V gene (reference sequence). V shed 7 bases and J 5 bases; nucleotides not matched to a gene: 16. The CDR3 is 18 residues long. The CDR3 region is CASNPRASGSARTGELFF. The CDR3 DNA reads TGTGCCAGCAACCCGCGGGCTAGCGGGAGCGCGAGGACCGGGGAGCTGTTTTTT.

The chain has TRBV4-2 and TRBJ2-5; tentative D call: TRBD2 (5 bases). V dropped 0 bases and J dropped 1 base, with 9 bases sitting between them. The CDR3 is 15 residues long. Germline V gene sequence: CDR1 LGHNA, CDR2 YNFKEQ. The CDR3 loop reads CASSQDRGSQETQYF. CDR3 nucleotides: TGTGCCAGCAGCCAAGACCGGGGTTCCCAAGAGACCCAGTACTTC.

The rearrangement joins TRBV27 to TRBJ1-1, with D perhaps TRBD1 (5 bases). The CDR3 consists of 13 residues. V was cut by 9 bases and J by 4 bases, with 15 bases left in between. Germline CDR1 and CDR2: MNHEY and SMNVEV (reference sequence). The CDR3 DNA is TGTGCCAGTTCACTAAGGGGAGGCACTGAAGCTTTCTTT. This gives the protein CASSLRGGTEAFF.

The gene calls are TRBV6-1 and TRBJ2-3; 8 nucleotides agree with TRBD2. The length of the CDR3 is 15 residues. The ends lost 1 base at V and 1 base at J; junction bases unmatched: 1. The germline gives CDR1 MNHNS, CDR2 SASEGT. The CDR3 coding sequence is TGTGCCAGCAGTGAAGTCGGGGGGGGCACAGATACGCAGTATTTT. It specifies CASSEVGGGTDTQYF.